The rows below give T cell receptor beta chains drawn from one sample of a study of control samples from healthy donors and cancer patients. The data were produced by immunoSEQ multiplex PCR, yet TCRdb's version contains in-frame clones alone and is incomplete. Of 150,000 to 200,000 clones in the sample, around 96% were seen once. The material sequenced was blood. These TCRs come from a woman aged 25 to 45 in good health. Both conserved end residues are trimmed from each CDR3. The order of the fields is V gene, CDR3 protein.

>TRBV3-1/TRBV3-2
ASSQFKEVYPFYEQY
>TRBV3-1/TRBV3-2
ASSQTPDRGKTQY
>TRBV5-1
ASSLAQTGTNRETQY
>TRBV7-8
ASSLGQGGPEAF
>TRBV6-4
AARGLSYNEQF
>TRBV6-5
ASSATTTAGSQH
>TRBV28
ASSPSLGHPAVH
>TRBV24-1
ATSEGAGDDYGYT
>TRBV10-1
ASSESPGGQGLSGYT
>TRBV19
ASSIDSAGRQPQH
>TRBV19
ASSITGSYNEQF
>TRBV6-5
ASRRTYNSPLH
>TRBV7-3
ASSLVGVLNTGELF
>TRBV10-3
AISEVWATDTQY
>TRBV27
ASSLYNEQF
>TRBV2
ASNDGRGGGQPQH
>TRBV5-4
ASSLRTGGNFINEQF
>TRBV27
ASSPGTQGRGELF
>TRBV3-1/TRBV3-2
ASSQAGFEAEAF
>TRBV19
ATLRDSSSGNTIY
>TRBV28
ASSLFWGGTQEAF
>TRBV6-5
ASTTSRTANEKLF
>TRBV6-5
ASSYREGSSYEQY
>TRBV10-3
ATFRGAGGPEQY
>TRBV7-9
ASSSGQGKDTQY
>TRBV6-2/TRBV6-3
ASSYSLAGPSYEQY
>TRBV18
ASSPPGPYSSSYEQY
>TRBV30
AWREKGRNTGELF
>TRBV30
AWSSGTSQETQY
>TRBV6-5
ASSYRGQGAYEQY
>TRBV5-6
ASSLWLAGATDTQY
>TRBV7-9
ASRPSGANVLT